This is a list of T cell receptor beta chains from one sample in a study of cytomegalovirus exposure and HLA in healthy donors. Sequencing used immunoSEQ multiplex PCR; TCRdb keeps in-frame clones, though not all of them. The table lists roughly 190,000 clones, 80% to 85% of them singletons. Specimen: PBMCs. The receptors originated from a woman between 18 and 29 years old in good health and CMV-seronegative. CDR3s include the opening cysteine and the closing phenylalanine or tryptophan. The order of the fields is V gene, D gene, clone size, J gene, CDR3 protein, CDR3 DNA. D genes are given only for firm matches. Expanded clones get a size class; other rows say once, few or many, or leave the size out.

>TRBV9|NA|once|TRBJ1-1
CASSAPGAEAFF
TGTGCCAGCAGCGCTCCAGGGGCCGAAGCTTTCTTT
>TRBV2|TRBD2|NA|TRBJ2-1
CASKLAGVAYNEQFF
TGTGCCAGCAAGTTGGCGGGAGTAGCTTACAATGAGCAGTTCTTC
>TRBV11-2|NA|NA|TRBJ2-4
CASSLTGRRVYF
TGTGCCAGCAGCTTAACCGGACGGCGGGTGTACTTC
>TRBV5-4|TRBD1|NA|TRBJ1-2
CASSLRGQGPSIGYTF
TGTGCCAGCAGCTTGAGGGGACAGGGGCCGTCTATCGGCTACACCTTC
>TRBV29-1|NA|NA|TRBJ2-2
CSVEVFNGELFF
TGCAGCGTTGAAGTGTTTAACGGGGAGCTGTTTTTT
>TRBV5-1|TRBD2|few|TRBJ2-7
CASSLESSGSYEQYF
TGCGCCAGCAGCTTGGAGTCTAGCGGGAGTTACGAGCAGTACTTC
>TRBV2|NA|few|TRBJ2-7
CASSVPGTSSSYEQYF
TGTGCCAGCAGTGTTCCTGGAACCTCTAGTTCCTACGAGCAGTACTTC
>TRBV27|NA|NA|TRBJ1-2
CASSLSTGRGAGYTF
TGTGCCAGCAGTTTATCCACTGGAAGGGGCGCGGGCTACACCTTC
>TRBV29-1|NA|once|TRBJ1-1
CSVGGVMNTEAFF
TGCAGCGTTGGGGGGGTTATGAACACTGAAGCTTTCTTT
>TRBV5-4|TRBD2|NA|TRBJ2-5
CASSLGTSGITGAQYF
TGTGCCAGCAGCTTGGGGACTAGCGGTATAACGGGGGCCCAGTACTTC
>TRBV13|NA|NA|TRBJ2-2
CASSLGHYGELFF
TGTGCCAGCAGCTTGGGACACTACGGGGAGCTGTTTTTT
>TRBV7-6|TRBD2|NA|TRBJ2-7
CASSLMAGTSSPEQYF
TGTGCCAGCAGCTTAATGGCCGGGACTAGCTCTCCCGAGCAGTACTTC
>TRBV10-1|NA|NA|TRBJ1-1
CASSESMAETEAFF
TGCGCCAGCAGTGAGTCCATGGCGGAGACTGAAGCTTTCTTT
>TRBV7-9|TRBD1|NA|TRBJ2-7
CASSSIGTGLNEQYF
TGTGCCAGCAGCTCTATCGGGACAGGGCTCAACGAGCAGTACTTC
>TRBV28|NA|NA|TRBJ1-1
CASSLQGGVTEAFF
TGTGCCAGCAGTTTGCAGGGCGGTGTCACTGAAGCTTTCTTT
>TRBV10-2|NA|few|TRBJ1-5
CASWRGGNQPQHF
TGCGCCAGCTGGAGGGGAGGCAATCAGCCCCAGCATTTT
>TRBV5-1|TRBD2|few|TRBJ2-3
CASSPLTSEYTDTQYF
TGCGCCAGCAGCCCCCTTACTAGCGAGTACACAGATACGCAGTATTTT
>TRBV29-1|NA|NA|TRBJ1-1
CSVDPWQMNTEAFF
TGCAGCGTTGACCCCTGGCAGATGAACACTGAAGCTTTCTTT
>TRBV30|TRBD1|NA|TRBJ2-5
CAWRRIDRVQETQYF
TGTGCCTGGAGAAGAATCGACAGGGTCCAAGAGACCCAGTACTTC
>TRBV6-5|NA|few|TRBJ1-5
CASSYSSQGHQPQHF
TGTGCCAGCAGTTACTCGAGCCAGGGCCATCAGCCCCAGCATTTT
>TRBV5-8|NA|NA|TRBJ1-2
CASKHRVGLIYGYTF
TGTGCCAGCAAACATAGGGTGGGGCTCATCTATGGCTACACCTTC
>TRBV6-5|TRBD1|few|TRBJ1-1
CASSYLRTGGQAEAFF
TGTGCCAGCAGTTACTTGAGGACAGGGGGCCAGGCTGAAGCTTTCTTT
>TRBV27|TRBD2|once|TRBJ2-7
CATREGSSYEQYF
TGTGCCACCCGGGAGGGCTCCTCCTACGAGCAGTACTTC
>TRBV27|TRBD1|NA|TRBJ2-1
CASSIMTGGSYNEQFF
TGTGCCAGCAGTATAATGACAGGGGGCTCCTACAATGAGCAGTTCTTC
>TRBV5-1|TRBD1|NA|TRBJ1-2
CASSLDRDSYGYTF
TGCGCCAGCAGCTTGGATCGGGACAGCTATGGCTACACCTTC
>TRBV5-1|NA|NA|TRBJ1-1
CASSLPGQLNTEAFF
TGCGCCAGCAGCCTCCCGGGACAACTGAACACTGAAGCTTTCTTT
>TRBV11-3|TRBD2|NA|TRBJ2-1
CASSPLSGASYNEQFF
TGTGCCAGCAGCCCCCTTAGCGGGGCCTCCTACAATGAGCAGTTCTTC
>TRBV19|TRBD2|NA|TRBJ2-1
CASMNPGGRAFNEQFF
TGTGCCAGTATGAACCCGGGCGGGAGGGCCTTCAATGAGCAGTTCTTC
>TRBV19|NA|NA|TRBJ1-2
CASMTGVNYGYTF
TGTGCCAGCATGACAGGCGTTAACTATGGCTACACCTTC
>TRBV4-2|TRBD2|NA|TRBJ2-3
CASSQELAGGIDTQYF
TGTGCCAGCAGCCAAGAGTTAGCGGGAGGTATAGATACGCAGTATTTT
>TRBV19|TRBD1|few|TRBJ1-5
CASTPGQMADQPQHF
TGTGCCAGTACCCCGGGACAGATGGCGGATCAGCCCCAGCATTTT
>TRBV4-3|NA|few|TRBJ1-1
CASSQDRRMNTEAFF
TGCGCCAGCAGCCAAGATCGGAGAATGAACACTGAAGCTTTCTTT
>TRBV27|TRBD1|NA|TRBJ2-7
CASSLAGGYEQYF
TGTGCCAGCAGTTTGGCAGGGGGCTACGAGCAGTACTTC
>TRBV7-2|TRBD1|once|TRBJ1-1
CASSSNGQGITEAFF
TGTGCCAGCAGCAGCAATGGACAGGGTATCACTGAAGCTTTCTTT
>TRBV6-1|NA|NA|TRBJ1-1
CASSVGGLPNTEAFF
TGTGCCAGCAGTGTTGGGGGCCTCCCGAACACTGAAGCTTTCTTT
>TRBV15|NA|NA|TRBJ2-1
CATSRDSAGGPVFF
TGTGCCACCAGCAGAGATAGCGCCGGGGGACCCGTGTTCTTC
>TRBV18|NA|NA|TRBJ1-3
CASSPELRLSGNTIYF
TGTGCCAGCTCACCAGAACTCAGACTCTCTGGAAACACCATATATTTT
>TRBV9|TRBD1|once|TRBJ2-5
CASSSGQLQETQYF
TGTGCCAGCAGCTCGGGACAGTTGCAAGAGACCCAGTACTTC
>TRBV19|TRBD2|NA|TRBJ2-4
CASSTSGTSGSGGIQYF
TGTGCCAGTAGTACATCTGGGACTAGCGGGAGCGGAGGCATTCAGTACTTC
>TRBV10-2|NA|NA|TRBJ2-1
CASSGVARSSYNEQFF
TGCGCCAGCAGTGGAGTTGCGCGGAGCTCCTACAATGAGCAGTTCTTC
>TRBV9|NA|NA|TRBJ2-1
CASSVGAAVNEQFF
TGTGCCAGCAGCGTAGGGGCAGCGGTGAATGAGCAGTTCTTC
>TRBV11-2|NA|NA|TRBJ2-6
CASSLVGGAGANVLTF
TGTGCCAGCAGCTTAGTCGGCGGGGCTGGGGCCAACGTCCTGACTTTC
>TRBV10-1|NA|NA|TRBJ2-4
CASSDMGGIQYF
TGCGCCAGCAGTGATATGGGGGGAATTCAGTACTTC
>TRBV5-1|TRBD1|NA|TRBJ2-3
CASSRDRSRTDTQYF
TGCGCCAGCAGCAGGGACAGGTCGCGCACAGATACGCAGTATTTT
>TRBV6-1|NA|NA|TRBJ1-1
CASSEDRVTEAFF
TGTGCCAGCAGTGAAGACAGGGTCACTGAAGCTTTCTTT
>TRBV11-2|NA|NA|TRBJ2-5
CASSSQQGGTETQYF
TGTGCCAGCAGCTCCCAACAGGGTGGGACAGAGACCCAGTACTTC
>TRBV4-2|TRBD2|NA|TRBJ2-7
CASRPSSGDSTYEQYF
TGTGCCAGCAGGCCGTCTAGCGGGGATTCGACCTACGAGCAGTACTTC
>TRBV9|NA|NA|TRBJ1-3
CASSVGAPPRNTIYF
TGTGCCAGCAGCGTAGGGGCCCCTCCCCGGAACACCATATATTTT
>TRBV7-9|TRBD1|NA|TRBJ1-4
CSSSPETGNPATNEKLFF
TGTTCCAGCAGCCCCGAGACAGGGAACCCCGCAACTAATGAAAAACTGTTTTTT
>TRBV7-9|TRBD2|NA|TRBJ2-3
CASSLGGGITDTQYF
TGTGCCAGCAGCTTAGGCGGGGGGATCACAGATACGCAGTATTTT